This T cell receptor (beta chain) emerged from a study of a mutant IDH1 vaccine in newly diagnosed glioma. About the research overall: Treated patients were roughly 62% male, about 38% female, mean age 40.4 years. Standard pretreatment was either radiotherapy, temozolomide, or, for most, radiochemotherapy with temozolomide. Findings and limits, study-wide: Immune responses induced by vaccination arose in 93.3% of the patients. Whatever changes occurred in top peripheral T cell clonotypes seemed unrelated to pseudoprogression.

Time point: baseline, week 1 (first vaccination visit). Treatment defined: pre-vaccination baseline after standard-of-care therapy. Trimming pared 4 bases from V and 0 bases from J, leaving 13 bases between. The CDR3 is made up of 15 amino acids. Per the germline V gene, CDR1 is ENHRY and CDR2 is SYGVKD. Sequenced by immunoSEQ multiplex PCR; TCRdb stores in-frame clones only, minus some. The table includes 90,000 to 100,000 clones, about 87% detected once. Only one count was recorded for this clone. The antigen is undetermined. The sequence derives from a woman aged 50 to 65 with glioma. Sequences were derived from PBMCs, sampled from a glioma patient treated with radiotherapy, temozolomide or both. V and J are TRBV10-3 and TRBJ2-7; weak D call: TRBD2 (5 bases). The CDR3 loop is CAISGAGESSYEQYF. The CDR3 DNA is TGTGCCATCAGTGGTGCCGGGGAGAGCTCCTACGAGCAGTACTTC.